Listed here are 27 T cell receptor beta chains from one sample, sequenced in a study of blood T cells in healthy people across ages. Sample-barcoded 5' priming and a J-beta primer mix drove a second PCR of 7 to 11 cycles. Each CDR3 protein is one row after TCRdb ran MiXCR on the 5' RACE reads. The repertoire consists of roughly 1.9 million distinct CDR3 sequences, with around 42% occurring once and the leading ten covering 20% to 25%. The sample comprised blood. All receptors come from a human donor in good health.

This sequence joins TRBV20-1 and TRBJ2-2, with 9 bases aligning to TRBD2. Germline V gene data show CDR1 as DFQATT and CDR2 as SNEGSKA (reference sequence). This CDR3 is 17 amino acids long. The ends lost 1 base at V and 0 bases at J; junction bases unmatched: 6. The CDR3 DNA reads as TGCAGTGCTAGAGTAGCTAGCGGGGTATCGAACACCGGGGAGCTGTTTTTT. This sequence encodes CSARVASGVSNTGELFF.

This chain joins TRBV20-1 and TRBJ1-1; the match to TRBD1 covers 8 bases. Germline lookup yields CDR1 DFQATT and CDR2 SNEGSKA (reference sequence). The CDR3 is made up of 14 amino acids. After removal of 0 bases from V and 7 bases from J, the junction contained 7 bases not matched to a gene. The CDR3 DNA is TGCAGTGCTAGAGATAGGACAGGGATCTTTGAAGCTTTCTTT. This sequence encodes CSARDRTGIFEAFF.

This clonotype was counted a few times. The V and J genes are TRBV5-6 and TRBJ1-2; a weak D match, TRBD1 (5 bases). V gave up 3 bases and J gave up 2 bases, with 14 bases separating them. Germline V gene lookup returns CDR1 SGHDT and CDR2 YYEEEE. This CDR3 spans 15 amino acids. This CDR3 is CASSSRDRQNYGYTF. The CDR3 DNA is TGTGCCAGCAGCTCTAGGGACCGACAAAACTATGGCTACACCTTC.

The rearrangement links TRBV6-5 to TRBJ1-1; D ambiguous. Germline loops: CDR1 MNHEY, CDR2 SVGAGI. The CDR3 contains 12 residues. Trimming stripped 0 bases from V and 3 bases from J, with 2 bases between. The CDR3, as DNA: TGTGCCAGCAGTTACTCGGACACTGAAGCTTTCTTT. As protein: CASSYSDTEAFF.

This clonotype was detected once. The V call is TRBV7-2, the J call TRBJ2-4; the D gene is possibly TRBD2 (6 bases). The DNA end lines up better with TRBJ2-5; the J call may be wrong. The CDR3 runs to 15 residues. CDR1 SGHTA and CDR2 FQGNSA come from the germline V gene. CDR3 sequence reads: CASSPWGVGHETQYF. As DNA, the CDR3 is TGTGCCAGCAGCCCTTGGGGGGTGGGCCACGAGACCCAGTACTTC.

V usage is TRBV29-1 and J usage is TRBJ1-5, with D possibly TRBD1 on 6 matching bases. V dropped 5 bases and J dropped 6 bases, with 14 bases sitting between them. Germline V gene lookup returns CDR1 SQVTM and CDR2 ANQGSEA. CDR3 length equals 13 residues. CDR3 sequence: CSVQSQGGQPQHF. The CDR3 region has the DNA TGCAGCGTTCAATCACAGGGTGGTCAGCCCCAGCATTTT.

This clonotype was counted a few times. This chain joins TRBV9 and TRBJ2-7; TRBD1 agrees at 7 bases. The CDR3 is 14 residues long. Losses at the gene ends were 4 bases for V and 2 bases for J; bases not matched to a gene: 6. The V gene's germline CDR1 is SGDLS and CDR2 YYNGEE. The CDR3 here is CASSKTGYTYEQYF. In nucleotides, the CDR3 is TGTGCCAGCAGCAAGACAGGGTACACCTACGAGCAGTACTTC.

The rearrangement uses TRBV9 and TRBJ1-2, with no clear D. The CDR3 has 15 amino acids. Germline V gene sequence: CDR1 SGDLS, CDR2 YYNGEE. The V end lost 4 bases, the J end lost 6 bases, and 19 bases lay between the germline ends. As DNA, the CDR3 is TGTGCCAGCAGCCCCTTGACGGGGAGTCGGAATGGCTACACCTTC. Encoded protein: CASSPLTGSRNGYTF.

This clonotype was recorded at least ten times. This chain uses TRBV29-1 with TRBJ1-2; TRBD1 aligns across 7 bases. The length of the CDR3 is 13 residues. Looked up from germline, CDR1 is SQVTM and CDR2 is ANQGSEA. V lost 7 bases and J lost 8; bases outside the gene matches: 13. This CDR3 reads CSAPSKGAEGYTF. Here the CDR3 DNA reads TGCAGCGCCCCGTCAAAGGGGGCGGAGGGCTACACCTTC.

The table lists this clonotype with many counts. V gene TRBV10-3 combines with J gene TRBJ2-5; no reliable D call. Germline V gene lookup returns CDR1 ENHRY and CDR2 SYGVKD. The CDR3 spans 15 residues. Trimming pared 3 bases from V and 2 bases from J, leaving 13 bases between. The CDR3 protein is CAISDPSNGQETQYF. The CDR3 region has the DNA TGTGCCATCAGTGACCCCTCGAACGGACAAGAGACCCAGTACTTC.

The chain uses TRBV5-5 and TRBJ2-3, with D maybe TRBD2 (5 bases). The length of the CDR3 is 16 residues. Trimming stripped 0 bases from V and 0 bases from J, with 11 bases between. Germline values: CDR1 SGHKS, CDR2 YYEKEE (reference sequence). The CDR3, as DNA: TGTGCCAGCAGCTTGGGAGCGGTCCCTAGCACAGATACGCAGTATTTT. It specifies CASSLGAVPSTDTQYF.

The V call is TRBV10-3, the J call TRBJ1-2; 7 bases match TRBD1. From germline, CDR1 is ENHRY and CDR2 SYGVKD. The CDR3 has 14 amino acids. V shed 8 bases and J 5 bases; nucleotides not matched to a gene: 11. Here the CDR3 reads CAIGGQEAYYGYTF. CDR3 DNA: TGTGCCATCGGAGGACAGGAGGCCTATTATGGCTACACCTTC.

The chain combines TRBV7-3 with TRBJ2-1; TRBD1 agrees at 11 bases. CDR1 is SGHTA and CDR2 is FQGTGA in the germline V gene. J was trimmed by 8 bases and V by 2 bases; bases with no gene match: 5. This CDR3 has 15 amino acids. The DNA of the CDR3 is TGTGCCAGCAGCTTAGGGACAGGGGGTGGAGATGAGCAGTTCTTC. This gives the protein CASSLGTGGGDEQFF.

The V and J genes are TRBV19 and TRBJ2-5, with D perhaps TRBD1 or TRBD2 (5 bases each). Germline CDR1 LNHDA, CDR2 SQIVND (reference sequence). The CDR3 length is 14 residues. Deletions cut 1 base from V and 5 bases from J, with 11 bases between. The CDR3 DNA follows: TGTGCCAGTAGTATAGGGGGCGGGTCGGAGACCCAGTACTTC. Translated, it gives CASSIGGGSETQYF.

The V and J genes are TRBV6-5 and TRBJ2-5; D is possibly TRBD1 or TRBD2 (5 bases each). Germline CDR1 reads MNHEY; CDR2 reads SVGAGI. The CDR3 runs to 16 residues. Trimming removed 6 bases at V and 5 bases at J, with 22 bases between. The CDR3 is CASSSWGTASVETQYF. In DNA, the CDR3 is TGTGCCAGCAGCTCTTGGGGGACGGCGTCCGTGGAGACCCAGTACTTC.

This clonotype was seen only a few times. The V gene is TRBV7-9, the J gene TRBJ2-3, with a weak D call TRBD1 (5 bases). Germline CDR1 and CDR2: SEHNR and FQNEAQ (reference sequence). The ends were cut back, 5 bases at V and 5 bases at J, with 8 bases in the middle. This CDR3 has 12 amino acids. The CDR3: CASSADRDTQYF. CDR3 sequence (DNA): TGTGCCAGCAGCGCTGACAGAGATACGCAGTATTTT.

This clonotype occurred a few times. The chain employs TRBV12-3 or TRBV12-4 and TRBJ2-3; D assignment may be TRBD1 or TRBD2 (6 bases each). The CDR3 runs to 13 residues. Deletions cut 6 bases from V and 3 bases from J, with 10 bases between. CDR3 in DNA: TGTGCCAGCAGGGGGGGCCAGACAGATACGCAGTATTTT. Residues: CASRGGQTDTQYF.

The chain uses TRBV9 and TRBJ1-2; D possibly corresponds to TRBD1 (5 bases). V lost 7 bases, J lost 6 bases, and 10 bases lay in between. Germline V CDR1 and CDR2: SGDLS, YYNGEE. CDR3 length: 11 residues. The CDR3 sequence: CASDGADGYTF. The DNA for the CDR3 is TGTGCCAGCGATGGGGCCGATGGCTACACCTTC.

This clonotype was counted a few times. The genes are TRBV20-1 and TRBJ2-1, with D hard to call. Germline V gives CDR1 DFQATT, CDR2 SNEGSKA (reference sequence). The CDR3 loop spans 14 amino acids. V shed 1 base and J shed 3 bases, with 10 bases lying between them. DNA for the CDR3: TGCAGTGCTAGAGCCCATGGGGTCTACAATGAGCAGTTCTTC. Its translation: CSARAHGVYNEQFF.

The rearrangement uses TRBV7-2 and TRBJ2-5; TRBD2 agrees at 11 bases. V shed 5 bases and J 2 bases; nucleotides not matched to a gene: 10. Germline V gene data show CDR1 as SGHTA and CDR2 as FQGNSA. The CDR3 consists of 17 residues. The CDR3: CASSPKRLAGTQETQYF. Written as DNA, the CDR3 is TGTGCCAGCAGCCCAAAACGACTAGCGGGAACACAAGAGACCCAGTACTTC.

The chain links TRBV29-1 to TRBJ1-2; possibly TRBD1 for D (6 bases). The CDR3 runs 14 residues. Trimming cost V 6 bases and J 4 bases, with 18 bases left between them. The germline V gene encodes CDR1 SQVTM and CDR2 ANQGSEA. CDR3 region: CSVSQRSGVYGYTF. The CDR3, as DNA: TGCAGCGTCTCCCAGAGATCAGGGGTCTATGGCTACACCTTC.

This clonotype was counted ten times or more. The rearrangement joins TRBV12-3 or TRBV12-4 to TRBJ2-7; no firm D call. The V end lost 6 bases, the J end lost 0 bases, and 6 bases lay between the germline ends. There are 12 residues in the CDR3. The CDR3 bases are TGTGCCAGCAGCTGGACCTCCTACGAGCAGTACTTC. It translates to CASSWTSYEQYF.

This clonotype occurred a few times. The chain links TRBV20-1 to TRBJ2-5; maybe TRBD2 (5 bases). This CDR3 has 12 amino acids. Germline V gene lookup returns CDR1 DFQATT and CDR2 SNEGSKA (reference sequence). V was cut by 1 base and J by 11 bases, with 14 bases left in between. This CDR3 reads CSARVGYWEQYF. CDR3 coding DNA: TGCAGTGCTAGAGTGGGTTATTGGGAGCAGTACTTC.

This clonotype was observed a few times. This rearrangement joins TRBV7-2 to TRBJ1-2; the D gene is possibly TRBD1 (5 bases). Trimming removed 4 bases from V and 8 bases from J, with 14 bases in between. Germline V gene data show CDR1 as SGHTA and CDR2 as FQGNSA. The CDR3 contains 13 residues. In DNA, the CDR3 is TGTGCCAGCAGCTCCAGGGTTACTGAAGGCTACACCTTC. Its translation: CASSSRVTEGYTF.

This clonotype turned up a few times. V and J are TRBV11-3 and TRBJ2-3; D might be TRBD1 (6 bases). This CDR3 is built from 15 residues. Germline CDR1 reads SGHNT; CDR2 reads YENEEA. V was shortened by 8 bases and J by 2 bases, with 17 bases between the two germline ends. The CDR3 loop reads CASGVQGKITDTQYF. CDR3 sequence (DNA): TGTGCCAGCGGAGTACAGGGTAAAATCACAGATACGCAGTATTTT.

Ten or more counts support this clonotype. The rearrangement joins TRBV5-1 to TRBJ1-2; TRBD1 is a possible D gene (6 bases). Trimming pared 4 bases from V and 6 bases from J, leaving 19 bases between. This CDR3 has 15 amino acids. Germline lookup yields CDR1 SGHRS and CDR2 YFSETQ. The CDR3 DNA is TGCGCCAGCAGCGACCCACAGGGATCTTTGAATGGCTACACCTTC. This translates into CASSDPQGSLNGYTF. The entire variable domain, with the rest obtained from reference TRBV5-1 and TRBJ1-2, is as follows: KAGVTQTPRYLIKTRGQQVTLSCSPISGHRSVSWYQQTPGQGLQFLFEYFSETQRNKGNFPGRFSGRQFSNSRSEMNVSTLELGDSALYLCASSDPQGSLNGYTFGSGTRLTVV.

The V and J genes are TRBV24-1 and TRBJ2-7, with a tentative D call TRBD1 (6 bases). V was cut by 5 bases and J by 7 bases, with 17 bases left in between. The CDR3 runs 14 residues. The germline gives CDR1 KGHDR, CDR2 SFDVKD. This CDR3 reads CATSAPGRGLEQYF. The CDR3 DNA follows: TGTGCCACCAGTGCCCCGGGCAGGGGTCTAGAGCAGTACTTC.